The rows below give T cell receptor beta chains drawn from one sample of a study of TIL therapy for anti-PD-1-resistant metastatic lung cancer. Measured with immunoSEQ multiplex PCR; TCRdb has only the in-frame clones, and not every one. The data show around 55,000 clones, with about 81% seen just once and 2.9% held by the top ten. Sample: blood, taken at baseline. Source of these receptors: a person between 25 and 80 years old with non-small cell lung cancer. Both conserved end residues are part of each CDR3. D genes are given only for firm matches. Rows give clone size only sometimes, using once, few, many, or a class for an expanded clone.

abundance	d_gene	v_gene	j_gene	CDR3aa	CDR3nt
NA	NA	TRBV6-5	TRBJ2-3	CASVSQGYADTQYF	TGTGCCAGCGTCTCCCAGGGATATGCAGATACGCAGTATTTT
NA	NA	TRBV7-9	TRBJ1-2	CANSFSAANYGYTF	TGTGCCAACAGCTTTTCTGCAGCGAACTATGGCTACACCTTC
NA	TRBD1	TRBV5-4	TRBJ1-3	CASSLNQGASSGNTIYF	TGTGCCAGCAGCTTGAATCAGGGGGCAAGCTCTGGAAACACCATATATTTT
NA	TRBD1	TRBV6-2/TRBV6-3	TRBJ1-2	CASSPGRQGAGYGYTF	TGTGCCAGCAGTCCCGGTAGACAGGGGGCCGGCTATGGCTACACCTTC
NA	TRBD1	TRBV2	TRBJ2-7	CASWDSNYEQYF	TGTGCCAGCTGGGACAGCAACTACGAGCAGTACTTC
NA	NA	TRBV4-2	TRBJ2-3	CASSQEWGDILDTQYF	TGTGCCAGCAGCCAAGAGTGGGGGGATATCCTTGATACGCAGTATTTT
NA	NA	TRBV28	TRBJ1-5	CASTRGQNQPQHF	TGTGCCAGCACCAGGGGACAAAATCAGCCCCAGCATTTT
NA	NA	TRBV27	TRBJ2-2	CASSLSTANTGELFF	TGTGCCAGCAGTTTATCGACCGCGAACACCGGGGAGCTGTTTTTT
once	NA	TRBV7-2	TRBJ1-2	CASSRSWTENYGYTF	TGTGCCAGCAGCAGATCTTGGACAGAAAACTATGGCTACACCTTC
NA	NA	TRBV11-2	TRBJ2-1	CASSLDRSDEQFF	TGTGCCAGCAGCTTAGATCGTTCGGATGAGCAGTTCTTC
NA	NA	TRBV4-2	TRBJ2-5	CASSQAERKETQYF	TGTGCCAGCAGCCAAGCTGAGAGGAAAGAGACCCAGTACTTC
NA	NA	TRBV19	TRBJ2-5	CASSKRGQGGLPKAQYF	TGTGCCAGTTCCAAAAGGGGCCAAGGGGGTCTCCCGAAGGCCCAGTACTTC
few	TRBD2	TRBV3-1/TRBV3-2	TRBJ2-1	CASSLSGGWYNEQFF	TGTGCCAGCAGCCTAAGCGGGGGGTGGTACAATGAGCAGTTCTTC
NA	NA	TRBV18	TRBJ1-6	CASSPPGLNSPLHF	TGTGCCAGCTCACCACCGGGGTTAAATTCACCCCTCCACTTT
NA	TRBD1	TRBV4-3	TRBJ1-2	CASSQVSGQGVFGYTF	TGCGCCAGCAGCCAAGTGAGTGGACAGGGGGTTTTTGGCTACACCTTC
NA	NA	TRBV30	TRBJ2-2	CAWSPTGGQLFF	TGTGCCTGGAGCCCGACTGGCGGGCAGCTGTTTTTT
NA	TRBD2	TRBV5-8	TRBJ2-3	CASSSGRASGSSDTQYF	TGTGCCAGCAGCTCGGGGCGGGCTAGCGGGAGTTCGGATACGCAGTATTTT
NA	TRBD1	TRBV4-1	TRBJ2-4	CASSQNPQGAAKNIQYF	TGCGCCAGCAGCCAAAACCCCCAGGGGGCAGCCAAAAACATTCAGTACTTC
few	NA	TRBV3-1/TRBV3-2	TRBJ1-1	CASSQSYTEAFF	TGTGCCAGCAGCCAAAGTTACACTGAAGCTTTCTTT
NA	NA	TRBV7-6	TRBJ2-6	CASSLGGLAADHSGANVLTF	TGTGCCAGCAGCTTAGGGGGCCTGGCGGCAGACCACTCTGGGGCCAACGTCCTGACTTTC
NA	NA	TRBV11-3	TRBJ2-1	CASSSAGRWGERDSEQFF	TGTGCCAGCAGCTCCGCGGGCCGGTGGGGGGAGAGGGATAGTGAGCAGTTCTTC
NA	TRBD2	TRBV19	TRBJ2-1	CASSVGLAGPDSLYNEQFF	TGTGCCAGTAGTGTCGGACTAGCGGGGCCTGATTCGCTATACAATGAGCAGTTCTTC
NA	NA	TRBV7-2	TRBJ2-2	CASSPTGFNTGELFF	TGTGCCAGCAGCCCGACAGGATTCAACACCGGGGAGCTGTTTTTT
NA	TRBD1	TRBV7-9	TRBJ2-5	CASSFSLTGETQYF	TGTGCCAGCAGCTTCTCCCTGACAGGGGAGACCCAGTACTTC
NA	NA	TRBV18	TRBJ1-5	CASSPLPTGSNQPQHF	TGTGCCAGCTCACCCCTCCCGACAGGTAGCAATCAGCCCCAGCATTTT
NA	NA	TRBV3-1/TRBV3-2	TRBJ2-5	CASSQEHSRYF	TGTGCCAGCAGCCAAGAACACAGCCGGTACTTC
NA	NA	TRBV6-2/TRBV6-3	TRBJ1-5	CASSYSGGNQPQHF	TGTGCCAGCAGTTACAGCGGCGGCAATCAGCCCCAGCATTTT
once	TRBD2	TRBV28	TRBJ2-7	CASGLTSGRSSYEQYF	TGTGCCAGCGGTTTGACTAGCGGGAGGAGCTCCTACGAGCAGTACTTC
NA	NA	TRBV11-2	TRBJ2-3	CASSSIWASTDTQYF	TGTGCCAGCAGCTCGATTTGGGCTAGCACAGATACGCAGTATTTT
NA	TRBD2	TRBV9	TRBJ2-1	CASSLGGGTYNEQFF	TGTGCCAGCAGCCTTGGGGGGGGGACTTACAATGAGCAGTTCTTC
NA	TRBD2	TRBV15	TRBJ2-7	CATSRDLISGTSYEQYF	TGTGCCACCAGCAGAGATCTTATTAGCGGGACCTCCTACGAGCAGTACTTC
NA	TRBD2	TRBV5-5	TRBJ2-3	CASSSRGLAGGGDTQYF	TGTGCCAGCAGCTCCCGGGGACTAGCGGGAGGAGGAGATACGCAGTATTTT
NA	NA	TRBV7-2	TRBJ2-4	CASSLAREDIQYF	TGTGCCAGCAGCTTAGCCAGGGAAGACATTCAGTACTTC
NA	NA	TRBV4-3	TRBJ2-6	CASSQDGGSSWTGANVLTF	TGCGCCAGCAGCCAAGATGGGGGGTCCTCCTGGACCGGGGCCAACGTCCTGACTTTC
NA	NA	TRBV28	TRBJ1-2	CASMGSTGVYGYTF	TGTGCCAGCATGGGCTCTACGGGGGTCTATGGCTACACCTTC
NA	NA	TRBV30	TRBJ1-2	CAWSRTSGAEGYTF	TGTGCCTGGAGCCGCACCTCGGGGGCGGAAGGCTACACCTTC
NA	TRBD1	TRBV7-8	TRBJ1-3	CASTDRANYLSGNTIYF	TGTGCCAGCACCGACAGGGCAAATTACCTCTCTGGAAACACCATATATTTT
NA	NA	TRBV4-1	TRBJ2-1	CASSQTYNEQFF	TGCGCCAGCAGCCAAACATACAATGAGCAGTTCTTC
NA	TRBD2	TRBV5-4	TRBJ2-3	CASSRRAGGVTDTQYF	TGTGCCAGCAGCAGACGTGCGGGGGGGGTGACAGATACGCAGTATTTT
NA	NA	TRBV5-1	TRBJ1-3	CASSLEDYSGNTIYF	TGCGCCAGCAGCTTGGAGGATTACTCTGGAAACACCATATATTTT
NA	NA	TRBV12-3/TRBV12-4	TRBJ2-5	CASSWWAGETQYF	TGTGCCAGCAGTTGGTGGGCTGGAGAGACCCAGTACTTC
NA	NA	TRBV7-2	TRBJ1-3	CASSGQSFSGNTIYF	TGTGCCAGCAGCGGACAGTCTTTCTCTGGAAACACCATATATTTT
NA	TRBD1	TRBV9	TRBJ1-6	CASSPLRDRGTNSPLHF	TGTGCCAGCAGCCCATTAAGGGACAGGGGGACAAATTCACCCCTCCACTTT
NA	NA	TRBV25-1	TRBJ2-5	CASSEVWGARETQYF	TGTGCCAGCAGCGAAGTCTGGGGGGCTCGAGAGACCCAGTACTTC
few	TRBD2	TRBV7-2	TRBJ2-1	CASSLEGTSGRFYNEQFF	TGTGCCAGCAGCTTAGAGGGGACTAGCGGGAGATTTTACAATGAGCAGTTCTTC
NA	TRBD1	TRBV19	TRBJ1-4	CASRRGDRVDEKLFF	TGTGCCAGTCGACGTGGGGACAGGGTGGATGAAAAACTGTTTTTT
NA	NA	TRBV14	TRBJ2-5	CASSKSVGETQYF	TGTGCCAGCAGCAAAAGCGTGGGGGAGACCCAGTACTTC
few	NA	TRBV30	TRBJ1-3	CAWSEGGNTIYF	TGTGCCTGGAGTGAGGGTGGAAACACCATATATTTT
NA	NA	TRBV18	TRBJ1-2	CASSPGGQQSYGYTF	TGTGCCAGCTCACCAGGTGGGCAGCAGTCCTATGGCTACACCTTC
NA	TRBD1	TRBV9	TRBJ2-3	CASSVRLYPGGGADTQYF	TGTGCCAGCAGCGTCCGTTTATATCCAGGGGGTGGCGCAGATACGCAGTATTTT
NA	NA	TRBV27	TRBJ2-6	CASSLSRAFGANVLTF	TGTGCCAGCAGTTTAAGCAGGGCGTTTGGGGCCAACGTCCTGACTTTC
NA	NA	TRBV6-1	TRBJ2-5	CASSEFNSWETQYF	TGTGCCAGCAGTGAATTTAACAGTTGGGAGACCCAGTACTTC
NA	TRBD2	TRBV6-5	TRBJ2-1	CASSYQTGGSYNEQFF	TGTGCCAGCAGTTACCAAACGGGAGGTTCCTACAATGAGCAGTTCTTC